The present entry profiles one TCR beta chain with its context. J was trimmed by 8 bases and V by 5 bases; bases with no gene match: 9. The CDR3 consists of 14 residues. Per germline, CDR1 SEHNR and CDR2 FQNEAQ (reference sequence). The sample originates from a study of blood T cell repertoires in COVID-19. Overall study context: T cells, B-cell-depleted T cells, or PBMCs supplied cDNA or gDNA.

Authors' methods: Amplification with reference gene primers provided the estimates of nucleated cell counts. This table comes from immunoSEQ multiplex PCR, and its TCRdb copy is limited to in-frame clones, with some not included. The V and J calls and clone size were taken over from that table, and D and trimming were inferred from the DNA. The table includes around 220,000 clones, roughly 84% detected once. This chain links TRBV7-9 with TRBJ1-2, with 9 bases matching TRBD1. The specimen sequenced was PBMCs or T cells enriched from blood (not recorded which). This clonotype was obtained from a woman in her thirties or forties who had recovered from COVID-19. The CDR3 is CASSPVQGAEGYTF. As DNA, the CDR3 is TGTGCCAGCAGCCCTGTACAGGGGGCTGAGGGCTACACCTTC.